One T cell receptor beta chain is described in this entry. No antigen is known for it. The CDR3 is made up of 15 amino acids. V lost 0 bases, J lost 2 bases, and 10 bases lay in between. Germline V lookup: CDR1 SGHDT, CDR2 YYEEEE. The method was immunoSEQ multiplex PCR; TCRdb's version includes in-frame clones alone and lacks a portion of them. The sample yields about 54,000 clones, approximately 83% seen once. These data are taken from a study of T cells in localized non-small cell lung cancer. Overall study results and limits: Longer survival (overall) was linked to higher T cell density in blood. The study sequenced only one region of the tumor. As a result, intratumor heterogeneity could not be excluded and remains possible. Exceeding tumor, uninvolved adjacent lung had the highest T cell clonality. The appearance of a median 57 of the top 100 tumor clones was seen in adjacent lung.

This chain links TRBV5-6 with TRBJ2-3, with D uncertain. This clonotype was sampled from an older female donor with stage II squamous cell lung carcinoma. The specimen was peripheral blood, collected before any cancer treatment. Here the CDR3 reads CASSLEQTATDTQYF. The CDR3 DNA reads as TGTGCCAGCAGCTTGGAACAGACCGCCACAGATACGCAGTATTTT. The variable domain in full, completed from reference TRBV5-6 and TRBJ2-3, reads DAGVTQSPTHLIKTRGQQVTLRCSPKSGHDTVSWYQQALGQGPQFIFQYYEEEERQRGNFPDRFSGHQFPNYSSELNVNALLLGDSALYLCASSLEQTATDTQYFGPGTRLTVL.